This T cell receptor (beta chain) was recorded in a study of blood T cell repertoires in COVID-19. Study summary: Samples of COVID-19 (acute and convalescent) were obtained from the United States, Italy and Spain. T cells, B-cell-depleted T cells, or PBMCs supplied cDNA or gDNA.

Methods used by the authors: Counts of nucleated cells, estimated from reference gene primer amplification, were obtained. Clones were read by immunoSEQ multiplex PCR, and TCRdb kept only the in-frame ones, dropping some. That table gives V, J and clone size, and the DNA gave D and trimming. The table records fewer than 200,000 clones, around 90% of them present only once. This CDR3 region has 16 residues. V gave up 0 bases and J gave up 2 bases, with 13 bases separating them. Germline lookup yields CDR1 SGHTA and CDR2 FQGNSA. Sequenced input: peripheral blood. This TCR was recovered from a man aged 50 or older who had recovered from COVID-19. V and J are TRBV7-2 and TRBJ1-2; no definite D call. The CDR3 bases are TGTGCCAGCAGCTTAGCGCGGGGTGGGCAAAACTATGGCTACACCTTC. Translating it yields CASSLARGGQNYGYTF. The complete variable domain, with remaining parts taken from reference TRBV7-2 and TRBJ1-2, reads GAGVSQSPSNKVTEKGKDVELRCDPISGHTALYWYRQSLGQGLEFLIYFQGNSAPDKSGLPSDRFSAERTGGSVSTLTIQRTQQEDSAVYLCASSLARGGQNYGYTFGSGTRLTVV.